The T cell receptor (beta chain) under discussion was sequenced for a study of cytomegalovirus exposure and HLA in healthy donors. Both 60 Vbeta primers and 13 Jbeta primers went into the PCR. The method was immunoSEQ multiplex PCR; TCRdb's version includes in-frame clones alone and lacks a portion of them. The sample includes about 160,000 clones, about four fifths seen only once; the top ten take 7.5% to 9%. The sequence was collected from a male donor in good health and CMV-seropositive. The sequenced sample consisted of PBMCs.

Written as DNA, the CDR3 is TGCGCCAGCAGCTTGGAGGGACAGGAAACAGATACGCAGTATTTT. It encodes CASSLEGQETDTQYF. V usage is TRBV5-1 and J usage is TRBJ2-3, with 8 bases that match TRBD1. This CDR3 spans 15 amino acids. The germline V gene has CDR1 SGHRS and CDR2 YFSETQ. V gave up 0 bases and J gave up 3 bases; unmatched junction bases: 3.